This T cell receptor beta chain derives from a study of regulatory T cells in long-lasting Graves disease. On the study more broadly: Persistent Graves' disease denoted over 5 years of antithyroid drugs plus positive TSH receptor antibodies.

Study observations and caveats: Comparison showed that persistent patients shared more public clonotypes (roughly 2,700) than new patients (approximately 870).

This clonotype was recorded many times. What it binds is not known. Time point denoted: persistent/refractory GD, antithyroid drugs over 5 years with positive TRAb. PBMC RNA was the source of the TCR library. Building of the TCR beta libraries involved iRepertoire HTBI primers and Arm-PCR of CDR3 regions. MiXCR was run by TCRdb on the multiplex PCR reads, yielding one entry per CDR3 protein. The sample consists of about 470,000 distinct CDR3 sequences, less than 25% of them appearing once. Germline loops: CDR1 SGHAT, CDR2 FQNNGV. This CDR3 is 13 amino acids long. After removal of 0 bases from V and 10 bases from J, the junction contained 4 bases not matched to a gene.

The origin of this receptor is a female donor with Graves disease. The J gene is TRBJ2-3, the V gene TRBV11-2; 7 bases line up with TRBD2. Sequencing used peripheral blood mononuclear cells (PBMCs), obtained when the disease was refractory, from a patient treated with antithyroid drugs. The CDR3 region is CASSLELAEAQYF. The CDR3 bases are TGTGCCAGCAGCTTAGAGCTAGCGGAAGCGCAGTATTTT.